This T cell receptor (beta chain) comes out of a study of shared T cell receptors in the human thymus. The CDR3 is 16 residues long. V was clipped by 0 bases and J by 5 bases; unmatched bases: 1. CDR1 and CDR2 (germline): LGHNA, YNFKEQ. The repertoire was sequenced with immunoSEQ multiplex PCR; TCRdb's copy has only in-frame clones and lacks some. The sample has more than 300,000 clones, more than 85% seen once. This chain uses TRBV4-2 with TRBJ2-1; the match to TRBD2 covers 13 bases. The sample comprised thymocytes. The receptor was isolated from a human donor. The CDR3 DNA reads TGTGCCAGCAGCCAAGACGGGACTAGCGGGGACAATGAGCAGTTCTTC. This encodes CASSQDGTSGDNEQFF.